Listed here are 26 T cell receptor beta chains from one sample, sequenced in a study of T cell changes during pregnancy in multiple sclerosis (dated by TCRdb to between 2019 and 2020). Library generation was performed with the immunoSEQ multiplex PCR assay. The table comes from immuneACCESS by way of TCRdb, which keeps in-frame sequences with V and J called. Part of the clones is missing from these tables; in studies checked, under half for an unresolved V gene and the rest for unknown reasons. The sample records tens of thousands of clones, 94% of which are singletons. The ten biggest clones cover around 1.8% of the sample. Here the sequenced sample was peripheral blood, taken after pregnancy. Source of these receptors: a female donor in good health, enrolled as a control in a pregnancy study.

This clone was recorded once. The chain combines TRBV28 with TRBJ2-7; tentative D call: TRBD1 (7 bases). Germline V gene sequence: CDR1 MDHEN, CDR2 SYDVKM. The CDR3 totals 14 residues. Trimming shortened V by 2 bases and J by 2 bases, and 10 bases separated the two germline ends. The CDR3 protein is CASSLTGEAYEQYF. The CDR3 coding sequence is TGTGCCAGCAGTTTAACAGGGGAGGCCTACGAGCAGTACTTC.

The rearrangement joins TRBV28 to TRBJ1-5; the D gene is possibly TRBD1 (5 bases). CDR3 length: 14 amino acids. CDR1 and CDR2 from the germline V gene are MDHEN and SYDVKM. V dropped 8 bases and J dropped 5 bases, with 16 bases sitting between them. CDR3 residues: CASGVGGKHQPQHF. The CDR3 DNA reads TGTGCCAGCGGAGTCGGGGGAAAGCATCAGCCCCAGCATTTT.

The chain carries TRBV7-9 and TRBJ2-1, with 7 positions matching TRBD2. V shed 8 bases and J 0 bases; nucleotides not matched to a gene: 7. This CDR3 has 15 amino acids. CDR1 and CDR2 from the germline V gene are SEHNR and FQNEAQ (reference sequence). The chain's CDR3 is CASEVGGSSYNEQFF. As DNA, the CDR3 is TGTGCCAGCGAAGTCGGCGGGAGCTCCTACAATGAGCAGTTCTTC. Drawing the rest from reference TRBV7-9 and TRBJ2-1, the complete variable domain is DTGVSQNPRHKITKRGQNVTFRCDPISEHNRLYWYRQTLGQGPEFLTYFQNEAQLEKSRLLSDRFSAERPKGSFSTLEIQRTEQGDSAMYLCASEVGGSSYNEQFFGPGTRLTVL.

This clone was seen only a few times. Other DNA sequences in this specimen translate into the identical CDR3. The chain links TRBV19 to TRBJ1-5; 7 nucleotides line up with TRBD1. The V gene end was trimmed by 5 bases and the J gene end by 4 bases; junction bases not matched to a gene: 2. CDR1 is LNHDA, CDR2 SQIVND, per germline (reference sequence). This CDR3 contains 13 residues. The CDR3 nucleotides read TGTGCCAGTAGTCGGGACAGAAATCAGCCCCAGCATTTT. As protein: CASSRDRNQPQHF.

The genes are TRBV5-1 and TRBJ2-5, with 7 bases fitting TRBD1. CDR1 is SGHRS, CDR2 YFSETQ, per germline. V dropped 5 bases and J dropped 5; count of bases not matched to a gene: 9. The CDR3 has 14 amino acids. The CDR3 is CASRLNRGSETQYF. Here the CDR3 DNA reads TGCGCCAGCAGGCTTAACAGGGGATCGGAGACCCAGTACTTC.

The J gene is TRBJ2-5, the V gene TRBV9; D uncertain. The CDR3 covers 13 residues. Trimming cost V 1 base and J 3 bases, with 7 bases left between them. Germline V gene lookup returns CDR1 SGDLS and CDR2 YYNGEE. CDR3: CASSVSMEETQYF. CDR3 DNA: TGTGCCAGCAGCGTATCTATGGAAGAGACCCAGTACTTC.

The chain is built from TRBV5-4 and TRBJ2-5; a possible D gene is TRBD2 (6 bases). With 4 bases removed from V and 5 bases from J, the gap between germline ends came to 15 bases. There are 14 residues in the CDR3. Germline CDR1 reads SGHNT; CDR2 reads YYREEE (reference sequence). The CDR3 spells CASSPGGGAETQYF. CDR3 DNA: TGTGCCAGCAGCCCCGGGGGAGGCGCGGAGACCCAGTACTTC.

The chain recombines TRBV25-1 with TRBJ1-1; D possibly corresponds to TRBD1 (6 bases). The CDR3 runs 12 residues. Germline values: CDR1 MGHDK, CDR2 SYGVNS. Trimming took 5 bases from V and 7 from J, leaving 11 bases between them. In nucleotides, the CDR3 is TGTGCCAGCAGTAGCACAGGGCTTGAAGCTTTCTTT. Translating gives CASSSTGLEAFF.

The CDR3 DNA sequence: TGCGCCAGCAGCGATCCCGGGACTGTACGCGAGCAGTACTTC. It is translated as CASSDPGTVREQYF. The gene calls are TRBV5-1 and TRBJ2-7, with D possibly being TRBD2 (6 bases). The CDR3 has 14 residues. The ends were cut back, 4 bases at V and 6 bases at J, with 17 bases in the middle. CDR1 SGHRS and CDR2 YFSETQ come from the germline V gene. The whole variable domain, filled in from reference TRBV5-1 and TRBJ2-7, reads KAGVTQTPRYLIKTRGQQVTLSCSPISGHRSVSWYQQTPGQGLQFLFEYFSETQRNKGNFPGRFSGRQFSNSRSEMNVSTLELGDSALYLCASSDPGTVREQYFGPGTRLTVT.

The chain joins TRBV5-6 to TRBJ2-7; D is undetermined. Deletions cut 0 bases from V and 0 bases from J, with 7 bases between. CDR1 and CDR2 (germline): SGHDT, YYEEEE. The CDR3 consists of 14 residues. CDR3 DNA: TGTGCCAGCAGCTTGGGACTCCTCTCCTACGAGCAGTACTTC. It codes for CASSLGLLSYEQYF.

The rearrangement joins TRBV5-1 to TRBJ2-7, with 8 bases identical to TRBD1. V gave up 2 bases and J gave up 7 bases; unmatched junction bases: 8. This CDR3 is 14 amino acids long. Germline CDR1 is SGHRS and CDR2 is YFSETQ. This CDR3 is CASSLGQGAREQYF. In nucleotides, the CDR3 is TGCGCCAGCAGCTTAGGGCAGGGGGCGCGGGAGCAGTACTTC.

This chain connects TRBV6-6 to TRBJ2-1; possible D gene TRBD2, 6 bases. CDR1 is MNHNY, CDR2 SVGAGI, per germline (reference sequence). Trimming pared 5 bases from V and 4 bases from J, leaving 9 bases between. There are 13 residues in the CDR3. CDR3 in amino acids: CASSHLAYNEQFF. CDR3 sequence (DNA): TGTGCCAGCAGTCACCTAGCGTACAATGAGCAGTTCTTC.

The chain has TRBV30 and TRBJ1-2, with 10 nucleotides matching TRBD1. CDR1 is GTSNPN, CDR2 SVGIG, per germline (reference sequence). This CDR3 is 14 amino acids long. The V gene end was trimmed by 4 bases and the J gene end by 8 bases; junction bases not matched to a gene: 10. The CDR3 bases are TGTGCCTGGACCATGGGGACAGGGGAGTCCGGCTACACCTTC. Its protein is CAWTMGTGESGYTF. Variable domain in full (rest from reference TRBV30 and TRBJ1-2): SQTIHQWPATLVQPVGSPLSLECTVEGTSNPNLYWYRQAAGRGLQLLFYSVGIGQISSEVPQNLSASRPQDRQFILSSKKLLLSDSGFYLCAWTMGTGESGYTFGSGTRLTVV.

CDR3: CASRDSSYEQYF. Written as DNA, the CDR3 is TGCGCCAGCAGGGACAGCTCCTACGAGCAGTACTTC. The V and J genes are TRBV5-1 and TRBJ2-7; weak D call: TRBD1 (6 bases). V lost 5 bases and J 0 bases, leaving 6 bases between the germline ends. Germline V gene sequence: CDR1 SGHRS, CDR2 YFSETQ. The CDR3 has 12 amino acids.

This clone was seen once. CDR3 residues: CASSPALGELFF. In DNA form, the CDR3 reads TGTGCCAGCAGCCCCGCACTCGGGGAGCTGTTTTTT. The J gene is TRBJ2-2, the V gene TRBV7-6; D uncertain. The CDR3 runs 12 residues. Germline V gene sequence: CDR1 SGHVS, CDR2 FNYEAQ. V was shortened by 5 bases and J by 7 bases, with 8 bases between the two germline ends. The complete variable domain, with remaining parts taken from reference TRBV7-6 and TRBJ2-2, reads GAGVSQSPRYKVTKRGQDVALRCDPISGHVSLYWYRQALGQGPEFLTYFNYEAQQDKSGLPNDRFSAERPEGSISTLTIQRTEQRDSAMYRCASSPALGELFFGEGSRLTVL.

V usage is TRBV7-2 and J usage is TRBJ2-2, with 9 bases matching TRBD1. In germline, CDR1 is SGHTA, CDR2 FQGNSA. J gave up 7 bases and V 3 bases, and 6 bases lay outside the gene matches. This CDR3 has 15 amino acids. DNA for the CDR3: TGTGCCAGCAGCTTCCTGACAGGGGGAGGCGGGGAGCTGTTTTTT. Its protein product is CASSFLTGGGGELFF. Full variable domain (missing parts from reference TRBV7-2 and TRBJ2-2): GAGVSQSPSNKVTEKGKDVELRCDPISGHTALYWYRQSLGQGLEFLIYFQGNSAPDKSGLPSDRFSAERTGGSVSTLTIQRTQQEDSAVYLCASSFLTGGGGELFFGEGSRLTVL.

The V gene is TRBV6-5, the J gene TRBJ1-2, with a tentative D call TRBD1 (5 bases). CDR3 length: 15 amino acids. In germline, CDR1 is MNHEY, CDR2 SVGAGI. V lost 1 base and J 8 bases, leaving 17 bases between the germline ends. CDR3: CASSYFHDSRQGYTF. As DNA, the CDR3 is TGTGCCAGCAGTTACTTTCACGACAGCCGCCAGGGCTACACCTTC.

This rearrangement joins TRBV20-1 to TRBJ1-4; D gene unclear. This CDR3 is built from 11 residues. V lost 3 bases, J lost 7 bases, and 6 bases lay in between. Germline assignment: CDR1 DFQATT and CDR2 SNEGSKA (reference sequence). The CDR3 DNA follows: TGCAGTGCTAGGGCCATTGAAAAACTGTTTTTT. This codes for CSARAIEKLFF.

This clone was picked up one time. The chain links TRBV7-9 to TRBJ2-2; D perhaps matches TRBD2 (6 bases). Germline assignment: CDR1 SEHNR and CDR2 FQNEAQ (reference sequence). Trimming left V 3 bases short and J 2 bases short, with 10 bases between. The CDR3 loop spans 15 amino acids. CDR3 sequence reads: CASSFGGTNTGELFF. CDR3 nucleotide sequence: TGTGCCAGCAGCTTCGGGGGAACTAACACCGGGGAGCTGTTTTTT.

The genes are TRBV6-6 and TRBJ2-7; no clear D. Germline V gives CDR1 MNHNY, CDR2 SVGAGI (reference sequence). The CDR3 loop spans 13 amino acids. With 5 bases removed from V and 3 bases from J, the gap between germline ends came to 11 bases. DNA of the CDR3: TGTGCCAGCAGTAACGCTCGGGTCTACGAGCAGTACTTC. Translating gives CASSNARVYEQYF.

CDR3 loop: CASSFGGLAGYEQYF. CDR3 nucleotides: TGTGCCAGCAGCTTTGGTGGACTAGCGGGATACGAGCAGTACTTC. The chain links TRBV5-4 to TRBJ2-7; 12 bases are shared with TRBD2. The CDR3 consists of 15 residues. The V gene end was trimmed by 2 bases and the J gene end by 4 bases; junction bases not matched to a gene: 4. CDR1 and CDR2 (germline): SGHNT, YYREEE (reference sequence).

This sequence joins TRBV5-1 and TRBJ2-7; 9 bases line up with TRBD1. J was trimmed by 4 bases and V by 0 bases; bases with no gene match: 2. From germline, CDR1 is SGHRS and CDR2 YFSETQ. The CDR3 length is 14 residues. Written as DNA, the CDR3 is TGCGCCAGCAGCTTGGCGGGACAGGGTTACGAGCAGTACTTC. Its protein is CASSLAGQGYEQYF. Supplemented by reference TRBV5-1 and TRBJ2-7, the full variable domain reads KAGVTQTPRYLIKTRGQQVTLSCSPISGHRSVSWYQQTPGQGLQFLFEYFSETQRNKGNFPGRFSGRQFSNSRSEMNVSTLELGDSALYLCASSLAGQGYEQYFGPGTRLTVT.

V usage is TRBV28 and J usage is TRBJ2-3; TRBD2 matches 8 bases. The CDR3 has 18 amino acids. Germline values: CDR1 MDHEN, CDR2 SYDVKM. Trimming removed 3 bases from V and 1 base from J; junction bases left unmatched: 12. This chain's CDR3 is CASSLIAGRGRGTDTQYF. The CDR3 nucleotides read TGTGCCAGCAGTTTGATAGCGGGAAGGGGTCGGGGCACAGATACGCAGTATTTT.

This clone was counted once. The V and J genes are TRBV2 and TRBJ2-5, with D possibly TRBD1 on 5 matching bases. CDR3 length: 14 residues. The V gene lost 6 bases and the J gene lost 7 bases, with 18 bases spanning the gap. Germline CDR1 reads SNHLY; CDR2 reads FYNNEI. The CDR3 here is CASRGVRGWGTQYF. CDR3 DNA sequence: TGTGCCAGCAGAGGGGTTAGGGGATGGGGGACCCAGTACTTC.

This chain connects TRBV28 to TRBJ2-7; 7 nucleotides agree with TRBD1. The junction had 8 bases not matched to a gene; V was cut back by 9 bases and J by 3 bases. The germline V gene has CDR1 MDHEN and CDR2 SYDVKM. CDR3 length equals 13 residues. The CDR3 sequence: CASYRDSLYEQYF. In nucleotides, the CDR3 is TGTGCCAGTTACCGGGACAGTCTCTACGAGCAGTACTTC.

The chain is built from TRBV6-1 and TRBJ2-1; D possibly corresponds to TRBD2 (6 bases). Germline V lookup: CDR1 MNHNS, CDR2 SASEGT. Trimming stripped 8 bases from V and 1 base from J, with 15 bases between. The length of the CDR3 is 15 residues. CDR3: CASATLRESYNEQFF. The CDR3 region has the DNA TGTGCCAGCGCGACTCTCCGGGAGTCCTACAATGAGCAGTTCTTC.